Presented here are 12 T cell receptor beta chains from one specimen sequenced in a study of regulatory T cells. Amplification used 52 TRBV primers and 13 TRBJ primers. TCRdb's copy holds only in-frame clones and misses some; the assay was immunoSEQ multiplex PCR. The sample shows tens of thousands of clones, 93% of them seen only once. These receptors are not linked to any known antigen. Study-level findings and limits: In CD3G-deficient patients, conventional CD4+ T cells were enriched for hydrophobic CDR3 residues at positions 6 and 7.

The sequenced sample was conventional CD4+ T cells sorted from blood. All receptors come from a child aged 2 to 15 with CD3G deficiency.

V usage is TRBV28 and J usage is TRBJ2-2; the D call may be TRBD1 or TRBD2 (5 bases each). Germline loops: CDR1 MDHEN, CDR2 SYDVKM. The CDR3 consists of 13 residues. Trimming cost V 9 bases and J 4 bases, with 12 bases left between them. The CDR3 reads CASSRGTTGELFF. The CDR3 DNA sequence: TGTGCCAGTTCACGAGGGACCACCGGGGAGCTGTTTTTT.

The J gene is TRBJ2-5, the V gene TRBV5-1; 10 bases are shared with TRBD2. V was clipped by 0 bases and J by 2 bases; unmatched bases: 1. This CDR3 has 15 residues. Germline V gives CDR1 SGHRS, CDR2 YFSETQ. The CDR3 reads CASSLGTSGQETQYF. The CDR3 nucleotides are TGCGCCAGCAGCTTGGGGACTAGCGGACAAGAGACCCAGTACTTC.

The chain employs TRBV18 and TRBJ2-7; D gene unclear. This CDR3 is 13 amino acids long. With 5 bases removed from V and 3 bases from J, the gap between germline ends came to 11 bases. Germline V gives CDR1 KGHSH, CDR2 LQKENI. CDR3 sequence (DNA): TGTGCCAGCTCATGGGGTTCCGGCTACGAGCAGTACTTC. Translation: CASSWGSGYEQYF.

The J gene is TRBJ1-2, the V gene TRBV19, with 7 bases aligning to TRBD1. V trimming: 5 bases; J trimming: 3 bases; junction bases outside the gene matches: 6. The germline CDR1 and CDR2 sequences are LNHDA and SQIVND (reference sequence). The CDR3 spans 14 residues. CDR3 sequence: CASSARQGYYGYTF. DNA for the CDR3: TGTGCCAGTAGTGCCCGACAGGGATACTATGGCTACACCTTC.

The chain uses TRBV28 and TRBJ2-7; 8 bases fit TRBD1. The ends lost 5 bases at V and 4 bases at J; junction bases unmatched: 7. The CDR3 has 14 amino acids. Germline CDR1 is MDHEN and CDR2 is SYDVKM. The chain's CDR3 is CASSPPGQEYEQYF. The CDR3 DNA follows: TGTGCCAGCAGTCCACCGGGACAGGAATACGAGCAGTACTTC.

The chain combines TRBV7-3 with TRBJ2-2, with TRBD2 matching over 15 bases. V shed 4 bases and J 5 bases; nucleotides not matched to a gene: 17. The CDR3 runs to 21 residues. From germline, CDR1 is SGHTA and CDR2 FQGTGA. CDR3 sequence reads: CASSSIERTSGRATNTGELFF. The CDR3, as DNA: TGTGCCAGCAGCTCGATAGAAAGGACTAGCGGGAGGGCCACTAATACCGGGGAGCTGTTTTTT.

The chain combines TRBV19 with TRBJ2-1; 7 nucleotides match TRBD2. The V gene's germline CDR1 is LNHDA and CDR2 SQIVND (reference sequence). The CDR3 has 14 amino acids. The junction had 5 bases not matched to a gene; V was cut back by 3 bases and J by 6 bases. The CDR3: CASSMRGSGNEQFF. The CDR3 DNA reads as TGTGCCAGTAGTATGCGGGGGAGCGGCAATGAGCAGTTCTTC.

V is TRBV28 and J is TRBJ2-4; possibly TRBD2 for D (6 bases). The ends were cut back, 5 bases at V and 1 base at J, with 18 bases in the middle. The CDR3 has 17 residues. CDR1 and CDR2 from the germline V gene are MDHEN and SYDVKM. CDR3 sequence reads: CASSPQEGMRAKNIQYF. CDR3 bases: TGTGCCAGCAGTCCCCAGGAGGGCATGAGGGCCAAAAACATTCAGTACTTC.

The genes are TRBV5-1 and TRBJ2-7; D is perhaps TRBD2 (5 bases). The V and J ends lost 4 bases and 3 bases respectively, with 17 bases between them. This CDR3 comprises 15 residues. Germline CDR1 reads SGHRS; CDR2 reads YFSETQ. The DNA for the CDR3 is TGCGCCAGCAGCCGGTCCCCGAACGGGGACTACGAGCAGTACTTC. It specifies CASSRSPNGDYEQYF.

Worth noting for this clone: Sequence at one end of the junction differs from germline and may be a read error. The genes are TRBV28 and TRBJ1-5, with D unresolved. The CDR3 is made up of 16 amino acids. Germline CDR1 is MDHEN and CDR2 is SYDVKM. CDR3 coding DNA: TGTGTCAGCAGTTCCCTGCTTGGGTTTAGCAATCAGCCCCAGCATTTT. This translates into CVSSSLLGFSNQPQHF.

In this sample, this clone turned up a few times. The rearrangement links TRBV5-1 to TRBJ1-2, with D unresolved. In germline, CDR1 is SGHRS, CDR2 YFSETQ. V dropped 2 bases and J dropped 4 bases, with 12 bases sitting between them. CDR3 length equals 14 residues. The CDR3 loop reads CASSLDGRTYGYTF. The CDR3 nucleotides read TGCGCCAGCAGCTTAGACGGACGTACCTATGGCTACACCTTC. The full variable domain, its missing parts supplied by reference TRBV5-1 and TRBJ1-2, is KAGVTQTPRYLIKTRGQQVTLSCSPISGHRSVSWYQQTPGQGLQFLFEYFSETQRNKGNFPGRFSGRQFSNSRSEMNVSTLELGDSALYLCASSLDGRTYGYTFGSGTRLTVV.

J is TRBJ2-7 and V is TRBV7-9; TRBD2 aligns across 8 bases. After removal of 2 bases from V and 2 bases from J, the junction contained 5 bases not matched to a gene. Germline lookup yields CDR1 SEHNR and CDR2 FQNEAQ (reference sequence). There are 15 residues in the CDR3. CDR3 nucleotide sequence: TGTGCCAGCAGCTTATCCGGAGCGGGGGCCTACGAGCAGTACTTC. Translating it yields CASSLSGAGAYEQYF.